This paragraph reports one TCR beta chain. This sample stems from a study of blood T cell repertoires in COVID-19. Study-wide context: T cells, B-cell-depleted T cells, or PBMCs supplied cDNA or gDNA.

Authors' processing steps: It was from reference gene primer amplification that nucleated cell counts were estimated. Assay: immunoSEQ multiplex PCR; the TCRdb copy retains only in-frame clones and omits some. The V and J calls and clone size are taken from that table; D and trimming were inferred from the DNA. The table has some 70,000 clones, more than 80% seen once. V gave up 5 bases and J gave up 5 bases; unmatched junction bases: 9. Germline CDR1 and CDR2: MNHNY and SVGAGI (reference sequence). The CDR3 length is 15 residues. The chain joins TRBV6-6 to TRBJ1-1; 9 bases map to TRBD1. This TCR was recovered from an elderly woman with active COVID-19. The material sequenced was peripheral blood. The CDR3 sequence: CASSSRGQGSTEAFF. In DNA, the CDR3 is TGTGCCAGCAGTAGCCGGGGACAGGGAAGTACTGAAGCTTTCTTT.